Following are 3 T cell receptor beta chains from one sample sequenced in a study of cytomegalovirus exposure and HLA in healthy donors. The PCR contained 60 Vbeta and 13 Jbeta primers. The table came from immunoSEQ multiplex PCR; TCRdb's copy has only in-frame clones and leaves some out. Here the sample table reports some 70,000 clones. The sample comprised PBMCs. The receptors originated from a female donor in good health and CMV-seropositive.

J is TRBJ2-1 and V is TRBV6-4; 9 bases fit TRBD2. V lost 8 bases, J lost 7 bases, and 6 bases stayed unmatched. Germline lookup yields CDR1 MRHNA and CDR2 SNTAGT. The CDR3 is 13 residues long. The CDR3 spells CASGGTSPNEQFF. CDR3 DNA sequence: TGTGCCAGCGGGGGGACTAGCCCGAATGAGCAGTTCTTC.

This sequence joins TRBV4-2 and TRBJ2-5, with a tentative D call TRBD2 (6 bases). The V and J ends lost 0 bases and 5 bases respectively, with 13 bases between them. Per germline, CDR1 LGHNA and CDR2 YNFKEQ. The CDR3 extends over 15 amino acids. Written as DNA, the CDR3 is TGTGCCAGCAGCCAAGAGGCGGGGACGGTTGAGACCCAGTACTTC. This translates into CASSQEAGTVETQYF.

This CDR3 is CTTGGERGNEQFF. The CDR3 DNA sequence: TGCACCACGGGAGGGGAAAGGGGCAATGAGCAGTTCTTC. The chain uses TRBV29-1 and TRBJ2-1; 8 positions match TRBD2. The CDR3 loop spans 13 amino acids. Germline V gene sequence: CDR1 SQVTM, CDR2 ANQGSEA.